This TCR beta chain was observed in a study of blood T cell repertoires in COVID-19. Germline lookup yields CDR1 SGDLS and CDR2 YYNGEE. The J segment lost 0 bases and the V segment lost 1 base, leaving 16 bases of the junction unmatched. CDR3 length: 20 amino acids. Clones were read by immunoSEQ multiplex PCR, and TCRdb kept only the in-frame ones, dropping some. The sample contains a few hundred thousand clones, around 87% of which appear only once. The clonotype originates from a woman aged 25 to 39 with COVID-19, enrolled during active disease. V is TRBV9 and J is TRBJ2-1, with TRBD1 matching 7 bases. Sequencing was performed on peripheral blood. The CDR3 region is CASSVSTGTAGLSSYNEQFF. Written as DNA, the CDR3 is TGTGCCAGCAGCGTATCCACCGGGACAGCAGGACTTAGCTCCTACAATGAGCAGTTCTTC.